The source of this T cell receptor beta chain is a study of blood T cell repertoires in COVID-19 (dated by TCRdb to about 2020). About the study as a whole: Samples from collaborators originated in the United States, Italy and Spain and spanned both the acute and convalescent phases of COVID-19. The prospective study material was composed of cDNA or gDNA derived from T cells, B-cell-depleted T cells, or PBMCs. Subjects who had been exposed to COVID-19, were actively infected with it, or had recovered from it provided the deeply sampled blood TCRbeta repertoires that made up the dataset. The repertoires were released in a freely available public database meant as a resource for research on the immune response to SARS-CoV-2. Samples came from the ongoing ImmuneRACE study (first 160 participants) plus 1,254 subjects from 6 global collaborators. Nearly every sample came with metadata listing a de-identified subject ID, COVID-19 status, age in years and sex. Where available, HLA class I and class II types were taken from metadata supplied by the sample provider and were not determined by assay-based typing.

Broad study findings and their caveats: The amount of clinical and demographic metadata varied by source and participant and was provided uncurated.

Points on this clone: It has no known antigen specificity. No base-level quality is on record; no much larger clone is a single base apart.

The collaborating institutions used their own protocols to collect whole blood in K2EDTA tubes. For TCRbeta analysis, collaborators shipped samples as frozen whole blood, isolated PBMCs, or DNA extracted from either of those sample types. V was cut back by 0 bases and J by 7 bases, leaving a gap of 13 bases between them. Including the terminal cysteine and phenylalanine, the CDR3 comprises 15 residues. The kept DNA is CDR3 alone, 45 bases in frame from the first base. CDR1 and CDR2, looked up from the germline V gene, are MNHEY and SVGEGT. TCRbeta CDR3 regions were amplified from genomic DNA using the immunoSEQ Assay, a bias-controlled multiplex PCR. Turning to the authors' computational methods: The number of nucleated cells in each sample was estimated from the amplification of reference gene primers within the assay. To quantify the absolute abundance of each unique TCRbeta CDR3 rearrangement, sequence reads were collapsed and filtered. For each sample, productive Simpson clonality was calculated as the square root of Simpson's diversity index across productive rearrangements. Here the immuneACCESS table is served through TCRdb, limited to in-frame sequences with V and J called. Missing clones are a known gap in these copies; in checked studies unresolved V genes cover under half, and the rest lacks a known reason. Clone size and V and J calls were adopted from that table, with D and trimming inferred from the DNA. Recorded for this sample are around 61,000 clones; around 80% of them occurred a single time. The leading ten clones occupy about 15% of the sample.

The chain is encoded by TRBV6-2 or TRBV6-3 joined to TRBJ1-5, with no confident D gene call. Sequencing was done on a sample of peripheral blood. This clonotype originated in a man older than 75 with acute or convalescent COVID-19. The CDR3 protein is CASSYSGPTGQPQHF. The sequenced DNA: TGTGCCAGCAGTTACTCGGGCCCGACGGGACAGCCCCAGCATTTT.